This T cell receptor (beta chain) was profiled in a study of beta chain features in type 1 diabetes. Study observations and caveats: Significant though moderate, a shortening of TCRB CDR3s appeared in all four CD4+ subsets of Type 1 diabetes patients. A possible short-template PCR bias applies equally to patients and controls. The similarity of naive, central memory and Treg TCRB repertoires appeared greater among patients than among healthy donors.

What was sequenced were expressed TCRB transcripts, since all of the isolated RNA had been reverse transcribed. The method was immunoSEQ multiplex PCR; TCRdb's version includes in-frame clones alone and lacks a portion of them. The data contain over 300,000 clones, approximately 10% of them singletons. In germline, CDR1 is PRHDT, CDR2 FYEKMQ (reference sequence). The trim removed 7 bases at V and 5 bases at J, leaving 5 bases unmatched. The CDR3 is 13 amino acids. Each donor gave one heparinised blood draw averaging roughly 100 mL. As regards this clone: Antigen unknown.

This receptor was identified in a young man with type 1 diabetes. The V gene is TRBV13, the J gene TRBJ2-5; TRBD1 matches 9 bases. The material sequenced was central memory CD4+ T cells from blood. CDR3 in amino acids: CASTGDRVETQYF. The CDR3, as DNA: TGTGCCAGCACCGGGGACAGGGTTGAGACCCAGTACTTC.